A selection of T cell receptor beta chains follows, all from one sample in a study of cytomegalovirus exposure and HLA in healthy donors. Generated by immunoSEQ multiplex PCR, the TCRdb table keeps only in-frame clones and is missing some. This specimen shows around 70,000 clones; the ten leading clones hold 2.4%. Material for sequencing was PBMCs. The receptors derive from a female donor in good health and CMV-seropositive. CDR3s include the opening cysteine and the closing phenylalanine or tryptophan. The D gene is left open where the match is weak.

D gene: -; V gene: TRBV4-1; J gene: TRBJ1-1; CDR3 DNA: TGCGCCAGCAGCCAAGTCAGGGGGAACACTGAAGCTTTCTTT; CDR3 protein: CASSQVRGNTEAFF
D gene: TRBD2; V gene: TRBV6-5; J gene: TRBJ2-1; CDR3 DNA: TGTGCCAGCAGCCGGGCGGGAGGATCCTACAATGAGCAGTTCTTC; CDR3 protein: CASSRAGGSYNEQFF
D gene: TRBD1; V gene: TRBV19; J gene: TRBJ1-2; CDR3 DNA: TGTGCCAGCGGACCGGGGACAGCTTTTTGGGGCTACACCTTC; CDR3 protein: CASGPGTAFWGYTF
D gene: -; V gene: TRBV28; J gene: TRBJ2-5; CDR3 DNA: TGTGCCAGCAGCCCAGGGTCTGGGGTAGAGGCCCAGTACTTC; CDR3 protein: CASSPGSGVEAQYF
D gene: -; V gene: TRBV10-3; J gene: TRBJ2-2; CDR3 DNA: TGTGCCATCAGTGAGACTGGCGAGGCGAACACCGGGGAGCTGTTTTTT; CDR3 protein: CAISETGEANTGELFF
D gene: TRBD1; V gene: TRBV7-2; J gene: TRBJ1-2; CDR3 DNA: TGTGCCAGCAGCTCCGACCGGGACAGAATATATGGCTACACCTTC; CDR3 protein: CASSSDRDRIYGYTF
D gene: TRBD1; V gene: TRBV15; J gene: TRBJ2-7; CDR3 DNA: TGTGCCACCAGCAGGGACAGGGATGCCTACGAGCAGTACTTC; CDR3 protein: CATSRDRDAYEQYF
D gene: TRBD1; V gene: TRBV6-5; J gene: TRBJ1-5; CDR3 DNA: TGTGCCAGCAGTGACGGACAGGGCAATCAGCCCCAGCATTTT; CDR3 protein: CASSDGQGNQPQHF
D gene: -; V gene: TRBV6-5; J gene: TRBJ1-6; CDR3 DNA: TGTGCCAGCAGTTCGCCAGGGGAGTTGAATTCACCCCTACACTTT; CDR3 protein: CASSSPGELNSPLHF
D gene: -; V gene: TRBV7-2; J gene: TRBJ1-1; CDR3 DNA: TGTGCCAGCAGCTTAGTATCAGGAATGAACACTGAAGCTTTCTTT; CDR3 protein: CASSLVSGMNTEAFF
D gene: TRBD1; V gene: TRBV29-1; J gene: TRBJ2-1; CDR3 DNA: TGCAGCGTTGATCGTTGGTATTCCCCGGGGGGGACAGGGGTCAATGAGCAGTTCTTC; CDR3 protein: CSVDRWYSPGGTGVNEQFF
D gene: -; V gene: TRBV7-9; J gene: TRBJ1-2; CDR3 DNA: TGTGCCAGCAGCCTAGAAACTCTGCCCTATGGCTACACCTTC; CDR3 protein: CASSLETLPYGYTF
D gene: -; V gene: TRBV30; J gene: TRBJ1-5; CDR3 DNA: TGTGCCTGGAGTGTAGACGAAAGGAGGAATCAGCCCCAGCATTTT; CDR3 protein: CAWSVDERRNQPQHF
D gene: -; V gene: TRBV5-1; J gene: TRBJ2-7; CDR3 DNA: TGCGCCAGCAGCTTGGGACAGTACGAGCAGTACTTC; CDR3 protein: CASSLGQYEQYF
D gene: -; V gene: TRBV7-9; J gene: TRBJ2-7; CDR3 DNA: TGTGCCAGCAGCTTTTTCGGCGCCAGCGCCTACGAGCAGTACTTC; CDR3 protein: CASSFFGASAYEQYF
D gene: TRBD1; V gene: TRBV19; J gene: TRBJ2-1; CDR3 DNA: TGTGCCAGTGCCCCAGGGGACAGGGATAACAATGAGCAGTTCTTC; CDR3 protein: CASAPGDRDNNEQFF
D gene: -; V gene: TRBV13; J gene: TRBJ1-2; CDR3 DNA: TGTGCCAGCAGCGGATGGGGGGGGAGGCTCGGCTACACCTTC; CDR3 protein: CASSGWGGRLGYTF
D gene: -; V gene: TRBV4-2; J gene: TRBJ1-4; CDR3 DNA: TGTGCCAGCAGCCAAGACGAGCTCCTGTTTTTT; CDR3 protein: CASSQDELLFF
D gene: -; V gene: TRBV19; J gene: TRBJ1-5; CDR3 DNA: TGTGCCAGTAGTATTGGGGCCCGTCAGCCCCAGCATTTT; CDR3 protein: CASSIGARQPQHF
D gene: TRBD1; V gene: TRBV7-3; J gene: TRBJ2-1; CDR3 DNA: TGTGCCAGCAGCGTAATGGGTCGCGGGACAGGGGCCAATGAGCAGTTCTTC; CDR3 protein: CASSVMGRGTGANEQFF
D gene: -; V gene: TRBV29-1; J gene: TRBJ2-5; CDR3 DNA: TGCCAGGTTGGGGAGACCCAGTACTTC; CDR3 protein: CQVGETQYF
D gene: TRBD1; V gene: TRBV29-1; J gene: TRBJ2-7; CDR3 DNA: TGCAGCGTTGTTTTTGTAGGGGACGAGGGACAGTCCTCCTACGAGCAGTACTTC; CDR3 protein: CSVVFVGDEGQSSYEQYF
D gene: TRBD1; V gene: TRBV18; J gene: TRBJ1-5; CDR3 DNA: TGTGCCAGCTCTCAGCTGACAGGGGGCCCTCAGCCCCAGCATTTT; CDR3 protein: CASSQLTGGPQPQHF
D gene: -; V gene: TRBV18; J gene: TRBJ2-1; CDR3 DNA: TGTGCCAGCTCACCGGTATCCGGGGGTGACAATGAGCAGTTCTTC; CDR3 protein: CASSPVSGGDNEQFF
D gene: TRBD1; V gene: TRBV5-1; J gene: TRBJ1-1; CDR3 DNA: TGCGCCAGCAGCCTCTTCATATCGGGACAGGGTTCAACTGAAGCTTTCTTT; CDR3 protein: CASSLFISGQGSTEAFF
D gene: -; V gene: TRBV30; J gene: TRBJ2-1; CDR3 DNA: TGTGCCTGGAGTGCCCAACAGTCCTACAATGAGCAGTTCTTC; CDR3 protein: CAWSAQQSYNEQFF
D gene: -; V gene: TRBV28; J gene: TRBJ1-1; CDR3 DNA: TGTGCCAGCAGTCCGGCGACTTACACTGAAGCTTTCTTT; CDR3 protein: CASSPATYTEAFF
D gene: -; V gene: TRBV7-9; J gene: TRBJ2-3; CDR3 DNA: TGTGCCAGCAGCTTGTCAGTTAGCACAGATACGCAGTATTTT; CDR3 protein: CASSLSVSTDTQYF
D gene: -; V gene: TRBV4-1; J gene: TRBJ2-7; CDR3 DNA: TGCGCCAGCAGCCAGCAGGTCCGATCCTACGAGCAGTACTTC; CDR3 protein: CASSQQVRSYEQYF
D gene: -; V gene: TRBV5-4; J gene: TRBJ2-3; CDR3 DNA: TGTGCCAGCAGCTTGGTGGGGCAAGATACGCAGTATTTT; CDR3 protein: CASSLVGQDTQYF
D gene: -; V gene: TRBV7-2; J gene: TRBJ2-1; CDR3 DNA: TGTGCCAGCAGCCCACGGGACACATCTTACAATGAGCAGTTCTTC; CDR3 protein: CASSPRDTSYNEQFF
D gene: -; V gene: TRBV19; J gene: TRBJ2-7; CDR3 DNA: TGTGCCAGTACCAACAGGTACGACGACTACGAGCAGTACTTC; CDR3 protein: CASTNRYDDYEQYF
D gene: -; V gene: TRBV5-4; J gene: TRBJ1-1; CDR3 DNA: TGTGCCAGCAGCGGGAGTCGGGATACGACTGAAGCTTTCTTT; CDR3 protein: CASSGSRDTTEAFF
D gene: -; V gene: TRBV30; J gene: TRBJ2-3; CDR3 DNA: TGTGCCTTCCTGACTAGAGGGAATGCAGATACGCAGTATTTT; CDR3 protein: CAFLTRGNADTQYF
D gene: -; V gene: TRBV19; J gene: TRBJ1-2; CDR3 DNA: TGTGCCAGTAGTATAGGGGAGTGGAGCTATGGCTACACCTTC; CDR3 protein: CASSIGEWSYGYTF
D gene: TRBD2; V gene: TRBV19; J gene: TRBJ2-2; CDR3 DNA: TGTGCCAGTAGTGGCAGGGAATCGGGGAGGGAAACCGGGGAGCTGTTTTTT; CDR3 protein: CASSGRESGRETGELFF